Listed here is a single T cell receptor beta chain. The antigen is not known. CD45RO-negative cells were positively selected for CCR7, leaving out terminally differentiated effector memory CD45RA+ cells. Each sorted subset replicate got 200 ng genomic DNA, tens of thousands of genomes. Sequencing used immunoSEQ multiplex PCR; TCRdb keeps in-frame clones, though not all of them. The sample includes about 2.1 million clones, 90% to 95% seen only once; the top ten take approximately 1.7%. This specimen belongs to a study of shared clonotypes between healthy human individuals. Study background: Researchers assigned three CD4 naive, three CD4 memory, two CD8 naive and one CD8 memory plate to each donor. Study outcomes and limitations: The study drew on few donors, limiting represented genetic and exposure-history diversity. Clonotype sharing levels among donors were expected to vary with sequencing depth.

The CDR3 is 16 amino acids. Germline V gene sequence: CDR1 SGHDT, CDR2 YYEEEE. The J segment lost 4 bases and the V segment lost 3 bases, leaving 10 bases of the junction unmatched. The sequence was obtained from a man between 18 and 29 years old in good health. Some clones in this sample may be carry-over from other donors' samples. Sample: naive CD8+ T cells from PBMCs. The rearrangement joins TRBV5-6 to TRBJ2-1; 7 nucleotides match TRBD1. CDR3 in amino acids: CASSYSPGTAYNEQFF. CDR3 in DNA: TGTGCCAGCAGCTATAGCCCCGGGACAGCGTACAATGAGCAGTTCTTC. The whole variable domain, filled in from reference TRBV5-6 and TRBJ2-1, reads DAGVTQSPTHLIKTRGQQVTLRCSPKSGHDTVSWYQQALGQGPQFIFQYYEEEERQRGNFPDRFSGHQFPNYSSELNVNALLLGDSALYLCASSYSPGTAYNEQFFGPGTRLTVL.